Below are 14 T cell receptor beta chains sequenced from a single sample in a study of T cell responses to AZD1222 COVID-19 vaccine. Measured with immunoSEQ multiplex PCR; TCRdb has only the in-frame clones, and not every one. The table records about 130,000 clones, over 90% of them present only once. Sequencing was performed on peripheral blood, taken on day 0 of AZD1222 vaccination. These receptors were collected from an adult in good health.

The gene calls are TRBV5-1 and TRBJ2-2; D not resolved. The germline CDR1 and CDR2 sequences are SGHRS and YFSETQ. The length of the CDR3 is 14 residues. The V gene lost 4 bases and the J gene lost 7 bases, with 14 bases spanning the gap. The CDR3 loop is CASSPNSPVGELFF. CDR3 coding DNA: TGCGCCAGCAGCCCCAATTCCCCTGTCGGGGAGCTGTTTTTT.

The chain carries TRBV2 and TRBJ1-1; 8 bases match TRBD1. J gave up 0 bases and V 2 bases, and 2 bases lay outside the gene matches. CDR3 length: 15 amino acids. Germline assignment: CDR1 SNHLY and CDR2 FYNNEI. CDR3 sequence (DNA): TGTGCCAGCAGTGAAACAGGGGGGTTGAACACTGAAGCTTTCTTT. It codes for CASSETGGLNTEAFF.

This chain joins TRBV6-5 and TRBJ2-1, with D possibly TRBD1 on 6 matching bases. CDR1 MNHEY and CDR2 SVGAGI come from the germline V gene. The V and J ends lost 6 bases and 2 bases respectively, with 14 bases between them. The CDR3 spans 15 residues. The DNA for the CDR3 is TGTGCCAGCAGAAACACAGGGAGCGCCTACAATGAGCAGTTCTTC. Protein sequence: CASRNTGSAYNEQFF.

V and J are TRBV5-1 and TRBJ1-1, with D hard to call. The CDR3 is made up of 15 amino acids. CDR1 and CDR2 (germline): SGHRS, YFSETQ. The V and J ends lost 0 bases and 1 base respectively, with 10 bases between them. In DNA form, the CDR3 reads TGCGCCAGCAGCTTGGCGGGGAAACCGAACACTGAAGCTTTCTTT. Translated: CASSLAGKPNTEAFF.

The sample holds a few counts of this clone. CDR3 sequence: CASSSDRSFYEQYF. In DNA form, the CDR3 reads TGTGCCAGCAGCTCAGACAGGAGTTTCTACGAGCAGTACTTC. The V call is TRBV7-9, the J call TRBJ2-7; TRBD1 is a possible D gene (6 bases). V shed 4 bases and J shed 3 bases, with 13 bases lying between them. The germline V gene encodes CDR1 SEHNR and CDR2 FQNEAQ (reference sequence). This CDR3 is 14 amino acids long. The whole variable domain, remainder taken from reference TRBV7-9 and TRBJ2-7, is DTGVSQNPRHKITKRGQNVTFRCDPISEHNRLYWYRQTLGQGPEFLTYFQNEAQLEKSRLLSDRFSAERPKGSFSTLEIQRTEQGDSAMYLCASSSDRSFYEQYFGPGTRLTVT.

This chain connects TRBV11-3 to TRBJ2-1; D gene uncertain. The length of the CDR3 is 13 residues. The V and J ends lost 2 bases and 7 bases respectively, with 9 bases between them. Per the germline V gene, CDR1 is SGHNT and CDR2 is YENEEA. CDR3 sequence: CASSLSLDNEQFF. The CDR3 DNA is TGTGCCAGCAGCTTATCCCTAGATAATGAGCAGTTCTTC.

In DNA form, the CDR3 reads TGCGCCAGCAGCTTGGAGGCAGGGCAGGATGGCTACACCTTC. Amino acid sequence: CASSLEAGQDGYTF. The genes are TRBV5-1 and TRBJ1-2, with TRBD1 as a possible D gene (5 bases). Per the germline V gene, CDR1 is SGHRS and CDR2 is YFSETQ. The CDR3 is made up of 14 amino acids. The V end lost 0 bases, the J end lost 6 bases, and 12 bases lay between the germline ends.

This chain connects TRBV27 to TRBJ1-5; TRBD1 might be the D (5 bases). This CDR3 region has 14 residues. The germline gives CDR1 MNHEY, CDR2 SMNVEV (reference sequence). The V end was cut by 2 bases, the J end by 4 bases, with 9 bases between. CDR3 sequence: CASSLGGGNQPQHF. The DNA for the CDR3 is TGTGCCAGCAGTTTAGGGGGTGGAAATCAGCCCCAGCATTTT.

CDR3 nucleotide sequence: TGTGCCAGCTCACCACTTCAGGGTAGCTACGAGCAGTACTTC. Its translation: CASSPLQGSYEQYF. The rearrangement links TRBV18 to TRBJ2-7; possible D gene TRBD1, 5 bases. Trimming shortened V by 1 base and J by 3 bases, and 10 bases separated the two germline ends. This CDR3 has 14 residues. Per the germline V gene, CDR1 is KGHSH and CDR2 is LQKENI.

The V call is TRBV29-1, the J call TRBJ1-1; D might be TRBD1 (6 bases). Germline CDR1 is SQVTM and CDR2 is ANQGSEA. The V end was cut by 0 bases, the J end by 1 base, with 6 bases between. CDR3 size: 13 residues. CDR3 DNA: TGCAGCGTTGAAGAGGGGGCGAACACTGAAGCTTTCTTT. Translated: CSVEEGANTEAFF.

The chain links TRBV27 to TRBJ1-1; D perhaps matches TRBD1 (6 bases). The V gene's germline CDR1 is MNHEY and CDR2 SMNVEV (reference sequence). This CDR3 comprises 14 residues. Between the trimmed V and J ends, which lost 2 bases and 3 bases, there was a span of 10 bases. The CDR3: CASSLGRGDTEAFF. DNA for the CDR3: TGTGCCAGCAGTTTAGGCAGGGGTGACACTGAAGCTTTCTTT.

V gene TRBV13 combines with J gene TRBJ1-1; the D is unclear. CDR1 and CDR2 (germline): PRHDT, FYEKMQ (reference sequence). V lost 5 bases and J 1 base, leaving 5 bases between the germline ends. The CDR3 extends over 12 amino acids. DNA for the CDR3: TGTGCCAGCAGCCAACAGAACACTGAAGCTTTCTTT. It specifies CASSQQNTEAFF.

The rearrangement joins TRBV27 to TRBJ2-2; D gene ambiguous. This CDR3 has 13 amino acids. The V end was cut by 3 bases, the J end by 8 bases, with 10 bases between. The germline V gene has CDR1 MNHEY and CDR2 SMNVEV (reference sequence). The CDR3 coding sequence is TGTGCCAGCAGTTTTAACCCACCGGGGGAGCTGTTTTTT. Translated, it gives CASSFNPPGELFF.

This clone is a singleton in its sample. This chain uses TRBV2 with TRBJ1-1; the D is unclear. The CDR3 is 13 amino acids. The V gene's germline CDR1 is SNHLY and CDR2 FYNNEI. Between the trimmed V and J ends, which lost 4 bases and 0 bases, there was a span of 6 bases. The CDR3 region is CASSAEMNTEAFF. Written as DNA, the CDR3 is TGTGCCAGCAGTGCCGAAATGAACACTGAAGCTTTCTTT. The full variable domain, completed using reference TRBV2 and TRBJ1-1, is EPEVTQTPSHQVTQMGQEVILRCVPISNHLYFYWYRQILGQKVEFLVSFYNNEISEKSEIFDDQFSVERPDGSNFTLKIRSTKLEDSAMYFCASSAEMNTEAFFGQGTRLTVV.